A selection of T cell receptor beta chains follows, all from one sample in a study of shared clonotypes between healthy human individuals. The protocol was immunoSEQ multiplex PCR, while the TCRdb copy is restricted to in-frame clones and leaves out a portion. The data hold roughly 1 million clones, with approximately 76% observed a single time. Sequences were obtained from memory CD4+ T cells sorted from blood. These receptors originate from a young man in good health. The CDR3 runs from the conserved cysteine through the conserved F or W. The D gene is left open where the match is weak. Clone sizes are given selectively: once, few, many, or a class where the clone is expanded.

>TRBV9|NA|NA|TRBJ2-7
TGTGCCAGCAGCGCGACCTACGACTTGGAGCAGTACTTC
CASSATYDLEQYF
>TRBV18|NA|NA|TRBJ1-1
TGTGCCAGCTCACCCGCAGGACAAGCTTTCTTT
CASSPAGQAFF
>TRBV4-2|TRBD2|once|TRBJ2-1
TGTGCCAGCAGCCCTCCGGGACTAGCGTCCAATGAGCAGTTCTTC
CASSPPGLASNEQFF
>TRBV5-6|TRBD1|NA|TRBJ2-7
TGTGCCAGCAGCACCGGGACAGGGAAAGGCGAGCAGTACTTC
CASSTGTGKGEQYF
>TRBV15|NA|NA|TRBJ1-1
TGTGCCACCAGCAGAGATACTGAAGCTTTCTTT
CATSRDTEAFF
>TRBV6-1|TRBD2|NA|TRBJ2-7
TGTGCCAGCAGCCCGTTACTAGCGGGGAACTACGAGCAGTACTTC
CASSPLLAGNYEQYF
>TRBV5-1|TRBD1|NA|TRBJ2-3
TGCGCCAGCAGCTCCACACGACAGGGGAGCACAGATACGCAGTATTTT
CASSSTRQGSTDTQYF
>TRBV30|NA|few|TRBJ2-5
TGTGCCTGGAGGCAGGGGGAGACCCAGTACTTC
CAWRQGETQYF
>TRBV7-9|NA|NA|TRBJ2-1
TGTGCCAGCAGCTCCCAGGACTGGGCGGGGAATGAGCAGTTCTTC
CASSSQDWAGNEQFF
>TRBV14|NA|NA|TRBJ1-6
TGTGCCAGCAGCCAGGAGGGCATTTCACCCCTCCACTTT
CASSQEGISPLHF
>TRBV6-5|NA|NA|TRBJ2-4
TGTGCCAGCAGGCGACATAGTGGGGGAAACATTCAGTACTTC
CASRRHSGGNIQYF
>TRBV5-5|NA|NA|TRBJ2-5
TGTGCCAGCAGCTTGGCAGGGGTGCGGGAGACCCAGTACTTC
CASSLAGVRETQYF
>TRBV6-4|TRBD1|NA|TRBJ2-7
TGTGCCAGCAGTGACTCTGCAGGGGGACGCACTCACCGCTCCTACGAGCAGTACTTC
CASSDSAGGRTHRSYEQYF
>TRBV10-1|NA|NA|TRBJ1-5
TGCGCCAGCAGTGAAAAAAACAATCAGCCCCAGCATTTT
CASSEKNNQPQHF
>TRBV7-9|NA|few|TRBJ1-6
TGTGCCAGCAGCTCGGACGAAGGGAAATCACCCCTCCACTTT
CASSSDEGKSPLHF
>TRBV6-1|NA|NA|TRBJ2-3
TGTGCAATCAGCTTCGGAGATACGCAGTATTTT
CAISFGDTQYF